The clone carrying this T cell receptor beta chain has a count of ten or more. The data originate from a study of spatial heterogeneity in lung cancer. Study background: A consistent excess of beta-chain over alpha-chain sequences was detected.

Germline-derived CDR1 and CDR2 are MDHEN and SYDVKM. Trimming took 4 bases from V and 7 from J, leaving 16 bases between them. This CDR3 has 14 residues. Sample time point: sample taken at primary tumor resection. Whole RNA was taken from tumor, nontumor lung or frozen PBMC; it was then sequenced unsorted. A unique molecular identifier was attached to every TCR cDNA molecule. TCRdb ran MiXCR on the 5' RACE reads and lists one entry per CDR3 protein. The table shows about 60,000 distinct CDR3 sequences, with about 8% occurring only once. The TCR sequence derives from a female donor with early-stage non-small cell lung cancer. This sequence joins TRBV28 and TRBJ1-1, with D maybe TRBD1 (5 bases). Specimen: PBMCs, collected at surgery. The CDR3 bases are TGTGCCAGCAGTTCTCTGGGACGGGTCCTTGAAGCTTTCTTT. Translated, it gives CASSSLGRVLEAFF.